This T cell receptor (beta chain) was sequenced in a study of blood T cell repertoires in COVID-19. In the study overall: Whether acute or convalescent, the COVID-19 samples came from the United States, Italy and Spain.

Authors' analysis steps: Reference gene primer amplification gave estimated nucleated cell counts. TCRdb's table, derived via immunoSEQ multiplex PCR, lists solely in-frame clones and lacks some. V and J calls and clone size are as listed in that table; D and trimming were resolved from the DNA. The sample consists of about 360,000 clones, about 87% of them appearing once. This receptor was identified in a human donor in a cohort sampled during active COVID-19. The specimen was peripheral blood.

CDR3 protein: CASSITGTDTGELFF. CDR3 nucleotides: TGTGCCAGCAGCATCACAGGGACGGACACCGGGGAGCTGTTTTTT. The gene calls are TRBV28 and TRBJ2-2; D perhaps matches TRBD1 (6 bases). Germline V gene data show CDR1 as MDHEN and CDR2 as SYDVKM. V gave up 6 bases and J gave up 3 bases, with 14 bases separating them. The CDR3 is 15 residues long. The full variable domain, rest sourced from reference TRBV28 and TRBJ2-2, is DVKVTQSSRYLVKRTGEKVFLECVQDMDHENMFWYRQDPGLGLRLIYFSYDVKMKEKGDIPEGYSVSREKKERFSLILESASTNQTSMYLCASSITGTDTGELFFGEGSRLTVL.